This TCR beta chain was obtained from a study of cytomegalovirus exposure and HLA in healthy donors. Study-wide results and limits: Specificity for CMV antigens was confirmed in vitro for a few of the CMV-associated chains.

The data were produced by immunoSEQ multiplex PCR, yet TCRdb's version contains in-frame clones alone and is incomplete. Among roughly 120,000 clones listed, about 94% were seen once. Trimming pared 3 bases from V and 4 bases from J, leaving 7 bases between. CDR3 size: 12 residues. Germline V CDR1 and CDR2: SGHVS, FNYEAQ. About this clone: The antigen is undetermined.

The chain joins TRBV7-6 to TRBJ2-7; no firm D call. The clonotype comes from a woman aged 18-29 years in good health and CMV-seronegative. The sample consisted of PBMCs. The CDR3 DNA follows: TGTGCCAGCAGCTTCCTAGAGTACGAGCAGTACTTC. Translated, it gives CASSFLEYEQYF.